This T cell receptor beta chain was sequenced for a study of OX40 agonist ivuxolimab in advanced cancers. At the level of the study: Partial responses were achieved by three patients, of whom one had hepatocellular carcinoma and two had cutaneous melanoma. Points from the study as a whole: Low clonal expansion, among the lowest seen, marked partial responders at 0.1-3.0 mg/kg.

Profiled with immunoSEQ multiplex PCR; TCRdb holds only in-frame clones, not every one. The table includes around 60,000 clones, 75% to 90% detected once. This CDR3 has 14 residues. Looked up from germline, CDR1 is KGHSH and CDR2 is LQKENI. Trimming removed 4 bases at V and 3 bases at J, with 12 bases between. This clone has a single count. Its matching antigen is unknown. Any history of autoimmune disease or systemic immunosuppression disqualified patients. Source: CD4+ or CD8+ T cells sorted from blood, taken in a trial of the OX40 agonist ivuxolimab. The receptor's source is an adult with an advanced solid tumor such as melanoma, head and neck, liver or kidney cancer. This sequence joins TRBV18 and TRBJ2-5, with a weak D call TRBD1 (6 bases). CDR3 coding DNA: TGTGCCAGCTCACAACCGGACAGCAAAGAGACCCAGTACTTC. This translates into CASSQPDSKETQYF.